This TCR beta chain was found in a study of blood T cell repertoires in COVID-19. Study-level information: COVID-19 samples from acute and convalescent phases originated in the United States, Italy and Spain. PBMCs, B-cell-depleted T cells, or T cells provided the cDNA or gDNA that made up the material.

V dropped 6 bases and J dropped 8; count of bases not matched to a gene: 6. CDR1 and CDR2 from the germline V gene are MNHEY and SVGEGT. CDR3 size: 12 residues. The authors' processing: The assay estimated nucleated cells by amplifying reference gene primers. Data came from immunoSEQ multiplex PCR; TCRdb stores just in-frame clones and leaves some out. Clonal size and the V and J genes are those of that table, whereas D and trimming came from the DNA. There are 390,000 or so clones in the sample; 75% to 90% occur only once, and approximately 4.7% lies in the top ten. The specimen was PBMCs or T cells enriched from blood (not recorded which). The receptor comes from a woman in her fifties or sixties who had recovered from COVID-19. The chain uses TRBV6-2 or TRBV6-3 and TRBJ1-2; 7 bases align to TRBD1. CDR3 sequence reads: CASSRQGSGYTF. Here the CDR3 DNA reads TGTGCCAGCAGCCGACAGGGCAGCGGCTACACCTTC.